A single sample is the source of the 26 T cell receptor beta chains below, sequenced in a study of blood T cell repertoires in COVID-19. The method was immunoSEQ multiplex PCR; TCRdb's version includes in-frame clones alone and lacks a portion of them. The table lists some 190,000 clones, around 80% of them singletons, with around 21% in the top ten. Sequencing was carried out using peripheral blood. These receptors were taken from a human donor in a cohort sampled during active COVID-19.

The J gene is TRBJ2-5, the V gene TRBV7-2; 8 bases match TRBD2. Germline lookup yields CDR1 SGHTA and CDR2 FQGNSA. This CDR3 is 14 amino acids long. Losses at the gene ends were 4 bases for V and 5 bases for J; bases not matched to a gene: 6. The CDR3 DNA reads as TGTGCCAGCAGCTCGGGACTAGGCGTCGAGACCCAGTACTTC. Amino acids: CASSSGLGVETQYF. Looking up the rest from reference TRBV7-2 and TRBJ2-5 gives the full variable domain: GAGVSQSPSNKVTEKGKDVELRCDPISGHTALYWYRQSLGQGLEFLIYFQGNSAPDKSGLPSDRFSAERTGGSVSTLTIQRTQQEDSAVYLCASSSGLGVETQYFGPGTRLLVL.

The chain uses TRBV7-9 and TRBJ2-7, with 7 positions matching TRBD1. This CDR3 comprises 12 residues. The junction had 3 bases not matched to a gene; V was cut back by 5 bases and J by 5 bases. Germline CDR1 reads SEHNR; CDR2 reads FQNEAQ (reference sequence). CDR3 residues: CASSRDSHEQYF. The CDR3 bases are TGTGCCAGCAGCCGGGACAGCCACGAGCAGTACTTC.

This clone appeared many times. A junction end diverges from the germline sequence, so it may reflect a read error. The chain couples TRBV7-7 to TRBJ2-1, with TRBD1 identical over 9 bases. CDR3 length: 13 residues. Germline CDR1 SSHAT, CDR2 FNYEAQ (reference sequence). CDR3 loop: CASSLTTGGEQFF. The CDR3, as DNA: TGTGCTAGCAGCTTAACGACAGGGGGTGAGCAGTTCTTC.

The chain employs TRBV2 and TRBJ1-2; 9 bases are shared with TRBD1. The length of the CDR3 is 14 residues. With V trimmed by 5 bases and J by 7 bases, 8 bases remained unmatched. Germline-derived CDR1 and CDR2 are SNHLY and FYNNEI. The CDR3 reads CASSWDRVEGGYTF. The CDR3 nucleotides are TGTGCCAGCAGTTGGGACAGGGTAGAAGGTGGCTACACCTTC.

The DNA of the CDR3 is TGTGCCAGCAGCTCTCGGGACAGGAATTCACCCCTCCACTTT. This sequence encodes CASSSRDRNSPLHF. The chain recombines TRBV7-8 with TRBJ1-6; 8 bases fit TRBD1. The CDR3 runs 14 residues. V shed 4 bases, J shed 7 bases, and the junction held 3 bases outside the gene matches. Germline loops: CDR1 SGHVS, CDR2 FQNEAQ. The full variable domain, its missing parts supplied by reference TRBV7-8 and TRBJ1-6, is GAGVSQSPRYKVAKRGQDVALRCDPISGHVSLFWYQQALGQGPEFLTYFQNEAQLDKSGLPSDRFFAERPEGSVSTLKIQRTQQEDSAVYLCASSSRDRNSPLHFGNGTRLTVT.

V and J are TRBV19 and TRBJ1-2, with D tentatively TRBD1 (5 bases). CDR1 and CDR2 from the germline V gene are LNHDA and SQIVND (reference sequence). The V end lost 7 bases, the J end lost 6 bases, and 21 bases lay between the germline ends. The CDR3 has 15 residues. CDR3 protein: CASTRDPGTQHGYTF. CDR3 in DNA: TGTGCCAGTACCCGAGACCCCGGGACTCAGCATGGCTACACCTTC.

CDR3 region: CASRLTGANVLTF. Here the CDR3 DNA reads TGTGCCAGTAGATTGACTGGGGCCAACGTCCTGACTTTC. This chain uses TRBV27 with TRBJ2-6; D is uncertain. Trimming removed 9 bases at V and 2 bases at J, with 8 bases between. The CDR3 is 13 residues long. Per the germline V gene, CDR1 is MNHEY and CDR2 is SMNVEV (reference sequence).

The chain is built from TRBV5-1 and TRBJ2-5, with 7 bases matching TRBD2. The V gene end was trimmed by 7 bases and the J gene end by 5 bases; junction bases not matched to a gene: 11. Germline CDR1 SGHRS, CDR2 YFSETQ. This CDR3 region has 14 residues. CDR3 amino acids: CASRPGGGEETQYF. The CDR3 DNA reads as TGCGCCAGCCGACCGGGGGGTGGCGAGGAGACCCAGTACTTC.

The chain employs TRBV19 and TRBJ1-2, with D maybe TRBD1 (5 bases). Germline V lookup: CDR1 LNHDA, CDR2 SQIVND (reference sequence). The V gene lost 3 bases and the J gene lost 8 bases, with 19 bases spanning the gap. The CDR3 length is 15 residues. The CDR3 bases are TGTGCCAGTAGTATGGAGCCCCCAGGGCTCGGCGGCTACACCTTC. Residues: CASSMEPPGLGGYTF.

This chain joins TRBV7-6 and TRBJ1-4; weak D call: TRBD1 (5 bases). The CDR3 consists of 13 residues. CDR1 is SGHVS, CDR2 FNYEAQ, per germline. Trimming removed 5 bases at V and 8 bases at J, with 12 bases between. The CDR3 here is CASSAGTVEKLFF. The CDR3 nucleotides are TGTGCCAGCAGCGCCGGGACTGTGGAAAAACTGTTTTTT. The variable domain in full, with the rest retrieved from reference TRBV7-6 and TRBJ1-4, is GAGVSQSPRYKVTKRGQDVALRCDPISGHVSLYWYRQALGQGPEFLTYFNYEAQQDKSGLPNDRFSAERPEGSISTLTIQRTEQRDSAMYRCASSAGTVEKLFFGSGTQLSVL.

The V and J genes are TRBV6-5 and TRBJ1-1, with TRBD1 as a possible D gene (5 bases). Germline CDR1 and CDR2: MNHEY and SVGAGI. Trimming shortened V by 6 bases and J by 0 bases, and 11 bases separated the two germline ends. CDR3 length: 14 residues. The chain's CDR3 is CASRGRYLNTEAFF. The CDR3 DNA follows: TGTGCCAGCAGGGGGCGTTACTTGAACACTGAAGCTTTCTTT.

This clone was recorded a few times. The rearrangement links TRBV10-3 to TRBJ2-5; 7 bases map to TRBD2. CDR1 is ENHRY and CDR2 is SYGVKD in the germline V gene. The CDR3 contains 15 residues. J gave up 4 bases and V 4 bases, and 9 bases lay outside the gene matches. The CDR3 nucleotides read TGTGCCATCAGTGTTAAGCGGGAAGTCGGAGAGACCCAGTACTTC. This encodes CAISVKREVGETQYF.

The chain has TRBV30 and TRBJ1-5; D remains ambiguous. Germline assignment: CDR1 GTSNPN and CDR2 SVGIG (reference sequence). Trimming took 5 bases from V and 4 from J, leaving 6 bases between them. The CDR3 length is 11 residues. CDR3 residues: CAWGENQPQHF. CDR3 sequence (DNA): TGTGCCTGGGGGGAGAATCAGCCCCAGCATTTT.

V and J are TRBV9 and TRBJ1-4, with D tentatively TRBD1 (5 bases). CDR1 is SGDLS and CDR2 is YYNGEE in the germline V gene. V was pared by 0 bases and J by 9 bases, with 12 bases between. This CDR3 spans 14 amino acids. The CDR3 DNA is TGTGCCAGCAGCGTAGCTACAAGGGGCAAAAAACTGTTTTTT. Translation: CASSVATRGKKLFF.

The rearrangement joins TRBV6-5 to TRBJ1-2; no reliable D call. This CDR3 is built from 11 residues. Germline V gene lookup returns CDR1 MNHEY and CDR2 SVGAGI. Deletions cut 2 bases from V and 8 bases from J, with 6 bases between. This chain's CDR3 is CASSYGEGYTF. Written as DNA, the CDR3 is TGTGCCAGCAGTTACGGGGAGGGCTACACCTTC.

The chain's CDR3 is CASSLRVWSNQPQHF. Here the CDR3 DNA reads TGTGCCAGCAGCTTGCGGGTTTGGAGCAATCAGCCCCAGCATTTT. The V call is TRBV7-8, the J call TRBJ1-5; no definite D call. The germline gives CDR1 SGHVS, CDR2 FQNEAQ. The CDR3 length is 15 residues. The germline V and J ends were trimmed by 3 bases and 1 base, with 10 bases remaining between them.

The chain uses TRBV2 and TRBJ2-1; D possibly corresponds to TRBD1 (6 bases). V dropped 5 bases and J dropped 2 bases, with 13 bases sitting between them. This CDR3 has 15 amino acids. CDR1 and CDR2 (germline): SNHLY, FYNNEI. CDR3 sequence (DNA): TGTGCCAGCAGTTCCACAGGGCAAACCTACAATGAGCAGTTCTTC. Protein sequence: CASSSTGQTYNEQFF. The entire variable domain, with the rest obtained from reference TRBV2 and TRBJ2-1, is as follows: EPEVTQTPSHQVTQMGQEVILRCVPISNHLYFYWYRQILGQKVEFLVSFYNNEISEKSEIFDDQFSVERPDGSNFTLKIRSTKLEDSAMYFCASSSTGQTYNEQFFGPGTRLTVL.

This chain connects TRBV7-9 to TRBJ2-1; no reliable D call. The CDR3 consists of 16 residues. CDR1 and CDR2 from the germline V gene are SEHNR and FQNEAQ (reference sequence). Between the trimmed V and J ends, which lost 7 bases and 6 bases, there was a span of 22 bases. CDR3 residues: CASTLLAPALGNEQFF. Written as DNA, the CDR3 is TGTGCCAGCACCCTCCTGGCCCCGGCCCTAGGCAATGAGCAGTTCTTC.

The chain uses TRBV7-2 and TRBJ2-5; D call uncertain. The V gene's germline CDR1 is SGHTA and CDR2 FQGNSA. V was pared by 6 bases and J by 2 bases, with 7 bases between. The CDR3 spans 12 residues. The CDR3 here is CASSTVQETQYF. CDR3 nucleotides: TGTGCCAGCAGTACAGTTCAAGAGACCCAGTACTTC.

CDR3 residues: CASTPDVGKRTQYF. The DNA for the CDR3 is TGTGCCAGCACCCCCGACGTGGGTAAGAGGACGCAGTATTTT. The chain combines TRBV7-2 with TRBJ2-3; D not certain. Germline V gene data show CDR1 as SGHTA and CDR2 as FQGNSA. The V end was cut by 7 bases, the J end by 9 bases, with 20 bases between. The CDR3 runs 14 residues.

The chain uses TRBV7-9 and TRBJ1-1; D uncertain. The germline V gene has CDR1 SEHNR and CDR2 FQNEAQ (reference sequence). The CDR3 runs to 14 residues. The V end was cut by 5 bases, the J end by 6 bases, with 16 bases between. This CDR3 is CASSTRVATAEAFF. The CDR3, as DNA: TGTGCCAGCAGCACACGGGTTGCGACCGCTGAAGCTTTCTTT.

J is TRBJ1-6 and V is TRBV2, with 10 bases lining up with TRBD1. Germline V gene sequence: CDR1 SNHLY, CDR2 FYNNEI. The ends lost 6 bases at V and 6 bases at J; junction bases unmatched: 5. This CDR3 has 15 residues. The CDR3 loop reads CASREWDRGNSPLHF. CDR3 DNA sequence: TGTGCCAGCAGGGAATGGGACAGGGGTAATTCACCCCTCCACTTT.

This clone was seen ten or more times. Other DNA sequences from this sample encode an identical CDR3 as well. The CDR3 here is CASRQVNNQPQHF. Written as DNA, the CDR3 is TGTGCCAGCAGACAGGTCAACAATCAGCCCCAGCATTTT. V is TRBV6-5 and J is TRBJ1-5, with D maybe TRBD1 (5 bases). With 6 bases removed from V and 3 bases from J, the gap between germline ends came to 9 bases. Germline V lookup: CDR1 MNHEY, CDR2 SVGAGI. This CDR3 has 13 residues.

Only a few counts were recorded for this clone. The chain has TRBV21-1 and TRBJ1-1. TRBV21-1 is flagged as a pseudogene. This CDR3 contains 13 residues. The DNA of the CDR3 is TGTGCCAGCAGCAAATTCTGTCGCACTGAAGCTTTCTTT. As protein: CASSKFCRTEAFF.

The table lists this clone with a count of one. The chain couples TRBV29-1 to TRBJ1-2; possible D gene TRBD1, 5 bases. Trimming took 2 bases from V and 4 from J, leaving 14 bases between them. CDR1 and CDR2 (germline): SQVTM, ANQGSEA. The CDR3 is 14 residues long. CDR3 nucleotides: TGCAGCGTTGAACAGGGTCTTCGCGGCTATGGCTACACCTTC. It codes for CSVEQGLRGYGYTF.

The chain employs TRBV19 and TRBJ2-1, with 7 bases aligning to TRBD2. With 5 bases clipped from V and 12 bases from J, the junction kept 10 bases outside the gene matches. The CDR3 covers 13 residues. CDR1 is LNHDA and CDR2 is SQIVND in the germline V gene (reference sequence). CDR3 in amino acids: CASSALADRGQFF. CDR3 bases: TGTGCCAGTAGTGCGCTAGCGGATAGAGGGCAGTTCTTC.